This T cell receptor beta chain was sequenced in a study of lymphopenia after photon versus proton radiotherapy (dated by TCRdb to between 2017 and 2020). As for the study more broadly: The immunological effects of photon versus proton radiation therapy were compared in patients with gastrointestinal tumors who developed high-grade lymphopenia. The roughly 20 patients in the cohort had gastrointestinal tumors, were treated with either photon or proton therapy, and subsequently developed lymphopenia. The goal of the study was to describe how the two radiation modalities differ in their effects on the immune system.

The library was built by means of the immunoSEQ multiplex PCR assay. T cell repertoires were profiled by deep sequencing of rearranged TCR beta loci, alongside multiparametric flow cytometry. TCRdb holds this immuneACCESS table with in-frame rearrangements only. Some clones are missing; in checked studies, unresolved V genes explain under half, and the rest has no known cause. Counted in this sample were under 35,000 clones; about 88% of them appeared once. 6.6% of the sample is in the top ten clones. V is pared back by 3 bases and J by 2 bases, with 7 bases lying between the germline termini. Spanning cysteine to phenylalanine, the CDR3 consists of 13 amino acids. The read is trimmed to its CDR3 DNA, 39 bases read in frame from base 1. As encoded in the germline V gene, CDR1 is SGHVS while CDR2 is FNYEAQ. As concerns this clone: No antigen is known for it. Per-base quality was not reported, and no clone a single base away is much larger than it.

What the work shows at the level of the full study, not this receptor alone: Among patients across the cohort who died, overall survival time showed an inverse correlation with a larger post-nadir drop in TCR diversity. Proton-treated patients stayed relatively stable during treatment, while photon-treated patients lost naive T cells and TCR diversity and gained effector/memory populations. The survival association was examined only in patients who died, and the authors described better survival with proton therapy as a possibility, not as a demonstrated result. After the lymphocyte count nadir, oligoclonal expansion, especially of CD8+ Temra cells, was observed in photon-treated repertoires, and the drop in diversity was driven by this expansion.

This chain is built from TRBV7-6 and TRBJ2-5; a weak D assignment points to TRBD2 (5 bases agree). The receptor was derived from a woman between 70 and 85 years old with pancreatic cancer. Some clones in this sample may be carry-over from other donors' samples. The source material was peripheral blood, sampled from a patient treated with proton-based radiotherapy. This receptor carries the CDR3 CASSLDWQETQYF. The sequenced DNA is TGTGCCAGCAGCTTGGACTGGCAAGAGACCCAGTACTTC.